Described below is a single T cell receptor (beta chain) sequence and its context. Libraries were prepared by immunoSEQ multiplex PCR; TCRdb keeps only in-frame clonotypes and omits some of them. The repertoire has tens of thousands of clones, about two thirds of them found once; the top ten carry 0.55% to 0.75%. This specimen comes from a study of STAT5B mutations in CD4+ large granular lymphocyte leukemia. The germline V and J ends were trimmed by 5 bases and 3 bases, with 14 bases remaining between them. This CDR3 comprises 14 residues. CDR1 is MNHNS, CDR2 SASEGT, per germline. This chain links TRBV6-1 with TRBJ2-7; D not certain. This TCR was recovered from a human donor in good health. What was sequenced was CD4+ T cells from blood buffy coats. CDR3: CASSTYSSVYEQYF. The CDR3 DNA reads as TGTGCCAGCAGTACCTATTCCTCGGTCTACGAGCAGTACTTC.